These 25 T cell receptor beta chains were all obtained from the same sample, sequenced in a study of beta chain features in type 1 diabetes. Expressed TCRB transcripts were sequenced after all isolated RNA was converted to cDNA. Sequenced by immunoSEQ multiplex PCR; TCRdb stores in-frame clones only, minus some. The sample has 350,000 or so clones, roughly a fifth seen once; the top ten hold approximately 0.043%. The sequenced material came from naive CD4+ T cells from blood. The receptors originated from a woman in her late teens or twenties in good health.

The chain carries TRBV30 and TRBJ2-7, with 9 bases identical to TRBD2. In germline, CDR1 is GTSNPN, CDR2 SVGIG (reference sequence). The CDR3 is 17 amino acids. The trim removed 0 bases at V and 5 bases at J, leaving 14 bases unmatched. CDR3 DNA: TGTGCCTGGAGTGTTGCAGGAGCGGGAGGCTCGGGAAACGAGCAGTACTTC. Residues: CAWSVAGAGGSGNEQYF.

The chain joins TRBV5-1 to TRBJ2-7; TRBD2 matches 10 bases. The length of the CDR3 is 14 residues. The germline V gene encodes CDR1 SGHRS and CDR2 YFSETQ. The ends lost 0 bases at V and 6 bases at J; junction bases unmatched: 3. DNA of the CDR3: TGCGCCAGCAGCTTGGTTAGCGGGAGGATCGAGCAGTACTTC. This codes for CASSLVSGRIEQYF.

The CDR3 is CASRGSAGGYYEQYF. In DNA form, the CDR3 reads TGCGCCAGCAGAGGTTCGGCGGGGGGCTACTACGAGCAGTACTTC. This chain links TRBV4-1 with TRBJ2-7; 8 bases align to TRBD2. The CDR3 length is 15 residues. V lost 6 bases and J lost 3; bases outside the gene matches: 10. CDR1 and CDR2 from the germline V gene are MGHRA and YSYEKL.

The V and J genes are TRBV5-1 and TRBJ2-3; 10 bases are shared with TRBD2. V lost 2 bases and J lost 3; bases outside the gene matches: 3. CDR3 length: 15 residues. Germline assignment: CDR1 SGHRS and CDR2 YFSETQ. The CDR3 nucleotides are TGCGCCAGCAGCTTACCTAGCGGGAGAACAGATACGCAGTATTTT. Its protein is CASSLPSGRTDTQYF. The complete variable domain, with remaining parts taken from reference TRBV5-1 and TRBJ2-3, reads KAGVTQTPRYLIKTRGQQVTLSCSPISGHRSVSWYQQTPGQGLQFLFEYFSETQRNKGNFPGRFSGRQFSNSRSEMNVSTLELGDSALYLCASSLPSGRTDTQYFGPGTRLTVL.

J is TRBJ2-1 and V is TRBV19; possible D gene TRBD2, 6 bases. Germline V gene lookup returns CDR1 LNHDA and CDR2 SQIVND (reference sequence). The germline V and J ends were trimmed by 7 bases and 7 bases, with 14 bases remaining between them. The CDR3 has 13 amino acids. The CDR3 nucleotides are TGTGCCAGTAACCCGGGACTTAATAATGAGCAGTTCTTC. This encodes CASNPGLNNEQFF. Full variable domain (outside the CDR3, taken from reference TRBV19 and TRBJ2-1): DGGITQSPKYLFRKEGQNVTLSCEQNLNHDAMYWYRQDPGQGLRLIYYSQIVNDFQKGDIAEGYSVSREKKESFPLTVTSAQKNPTAFYLCASNPGLNNEQFFGPGTRLTVL.

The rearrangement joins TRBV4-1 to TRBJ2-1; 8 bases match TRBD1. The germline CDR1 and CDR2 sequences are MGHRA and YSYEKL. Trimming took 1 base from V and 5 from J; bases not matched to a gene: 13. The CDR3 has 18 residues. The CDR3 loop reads CASSQGATGVVVDNEQFF. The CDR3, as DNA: TGCGCCAGCAGCCAAGGGGCGACAGGGGTTGTCGTTGACAATGAGCAGTTCTTC.

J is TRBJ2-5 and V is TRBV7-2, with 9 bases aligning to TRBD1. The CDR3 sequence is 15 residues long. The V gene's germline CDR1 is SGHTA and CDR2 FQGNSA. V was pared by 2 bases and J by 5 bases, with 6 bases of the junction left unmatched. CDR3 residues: CASSLLGQGFETQYF. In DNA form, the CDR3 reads TGTGCCAGCAGCTTATTGGGACAGGGCTTTGAGACCCAGTACTTC.

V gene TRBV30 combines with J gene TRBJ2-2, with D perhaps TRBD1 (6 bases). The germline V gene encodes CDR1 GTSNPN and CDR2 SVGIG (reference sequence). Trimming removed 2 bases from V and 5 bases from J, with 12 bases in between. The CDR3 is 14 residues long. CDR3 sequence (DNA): TGTGCCTGGAGTTTACAGGGTGGGACCGGGGAGCTGTTTTTT. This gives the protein CAWSLQGGTGELFF.

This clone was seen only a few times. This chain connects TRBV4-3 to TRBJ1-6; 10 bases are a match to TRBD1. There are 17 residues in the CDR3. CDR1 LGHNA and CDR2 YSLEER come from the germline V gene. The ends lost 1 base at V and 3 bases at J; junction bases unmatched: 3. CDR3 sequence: CASSQGTGGLYNSPLHF. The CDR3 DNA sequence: TGCGCCAGCAGCCAAGGGACAGGGGGACTCTATAATTCACCCCTCCACTTT.

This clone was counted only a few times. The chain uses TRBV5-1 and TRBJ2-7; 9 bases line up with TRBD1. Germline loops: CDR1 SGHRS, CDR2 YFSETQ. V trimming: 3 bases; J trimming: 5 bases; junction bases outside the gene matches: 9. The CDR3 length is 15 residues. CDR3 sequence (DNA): TGCGCCAGCAGCTGGGGACAGGGTTTGGGGAACGAGCAGTACTTC. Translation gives CASSWGQGLGNEQYF.

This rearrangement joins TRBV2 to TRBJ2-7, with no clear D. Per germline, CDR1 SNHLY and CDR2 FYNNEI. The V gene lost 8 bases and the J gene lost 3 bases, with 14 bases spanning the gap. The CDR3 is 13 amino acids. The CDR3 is CASANARNYEQYF. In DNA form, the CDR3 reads TGTGCCAGCGCAAACGCGAGAAACTACGAGCAGTACTTC.

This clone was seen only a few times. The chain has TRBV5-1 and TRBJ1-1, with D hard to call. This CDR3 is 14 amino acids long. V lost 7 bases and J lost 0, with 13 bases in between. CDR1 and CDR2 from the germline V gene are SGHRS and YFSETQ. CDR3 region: CASRGGALNTEAFF. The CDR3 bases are TGCGCCAGCCGTGGTGGAGCGTTGAACACTGAAGCTTTCTTT.

The CDR3 DNA reads TGTGCCAGCAGCCTACCGCAGGGGGACATTCAGTACTTC. This gives the protein CASSLPQGDIQYF. The chain employs TRBV5-6 and TRBJ2-4; TRBD1 agrees at 7 bases. CDR3 length: 13 residues. V was clipped by 4 bases and J by 8 bases; unmatched bases: 6. The V gene's germline CDR1 is SGHDT and CDR2 YYEEEE.

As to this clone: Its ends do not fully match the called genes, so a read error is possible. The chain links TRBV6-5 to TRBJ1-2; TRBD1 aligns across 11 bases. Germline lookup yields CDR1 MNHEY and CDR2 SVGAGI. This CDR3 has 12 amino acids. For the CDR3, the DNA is TGTGCCAGCAGACCTACGGACAGGGGGCTGTTGTTC. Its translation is CASRPTDRGLLF.

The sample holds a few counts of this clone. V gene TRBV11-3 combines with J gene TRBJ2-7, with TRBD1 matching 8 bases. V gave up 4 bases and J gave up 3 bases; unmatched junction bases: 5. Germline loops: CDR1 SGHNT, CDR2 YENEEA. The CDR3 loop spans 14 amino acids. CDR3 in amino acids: CASSSGQGNYEQYF. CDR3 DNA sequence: TGTGCCAGCAGCTCAGGACAGGGTAACTACGAGCAGTACTTC.

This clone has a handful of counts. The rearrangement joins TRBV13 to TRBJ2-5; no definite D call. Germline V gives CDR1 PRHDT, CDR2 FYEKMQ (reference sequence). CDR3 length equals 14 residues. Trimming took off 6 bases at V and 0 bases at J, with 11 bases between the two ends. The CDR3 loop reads CASRYRRNQETQYF. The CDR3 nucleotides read TGTGCCAGCAGATACAGAAGGAACCAAGAGACCCAGTACTTC.

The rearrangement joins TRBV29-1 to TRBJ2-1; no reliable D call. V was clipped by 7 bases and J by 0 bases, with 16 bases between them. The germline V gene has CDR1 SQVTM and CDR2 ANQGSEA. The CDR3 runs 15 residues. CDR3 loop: CSERLAPSSYNEQFF. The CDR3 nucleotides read TGCAGCGAGCGTTTAGCTCCGAGCTCCTACAATGAGCAGTTCTTC.

The CDR3 DNA sequence: TGTGCCAGCAGTCGGGGACAGGGTCGCCAAGAGACCCAGTACTTC. This codes for CASSRGQGRQETQYF. The chain links TRBV7-9 to TRBJ2-5; 9 nucleotides match TRBD1. Per germline, CDR1 SEHNR and CDR2 FQNEAQ (reference sequence). The V segment lost 6 bases and the J segment 1 base; nucleotides outside the gene matches: 6. CDR3 length equals 15 residues.

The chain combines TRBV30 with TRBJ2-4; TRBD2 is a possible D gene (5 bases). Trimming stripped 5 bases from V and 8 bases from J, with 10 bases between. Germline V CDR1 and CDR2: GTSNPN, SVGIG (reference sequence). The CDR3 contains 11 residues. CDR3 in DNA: TGTGCCTGGGCCGAGGGAGACATTCAGTACTTC. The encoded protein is CAWAEGDIQYF.

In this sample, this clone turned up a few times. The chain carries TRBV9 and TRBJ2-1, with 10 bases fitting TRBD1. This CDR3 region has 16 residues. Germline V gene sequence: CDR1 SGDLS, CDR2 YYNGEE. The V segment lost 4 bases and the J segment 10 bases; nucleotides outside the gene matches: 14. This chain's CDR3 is CASSRNPRDRGQEQFF. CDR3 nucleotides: TGTGCCAGCAGCAGAAACCCCCGGGACAGGGGACAGGAGCAGTTCTTC.

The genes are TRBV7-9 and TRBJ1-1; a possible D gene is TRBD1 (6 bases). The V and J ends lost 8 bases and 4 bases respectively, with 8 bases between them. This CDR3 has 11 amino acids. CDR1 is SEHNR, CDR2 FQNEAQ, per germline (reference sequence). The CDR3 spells CASRDTTEAFF. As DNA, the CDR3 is TGTGCCAGCCGGGACACCACTGAAGCTTTCTTT.

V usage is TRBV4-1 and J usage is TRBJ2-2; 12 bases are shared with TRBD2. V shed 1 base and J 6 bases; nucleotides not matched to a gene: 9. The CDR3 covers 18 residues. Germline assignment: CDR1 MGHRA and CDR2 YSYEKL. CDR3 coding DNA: TGCGCCAGCAGCCAAGGTCCTAGCGGGGGGGCACGCGCCGGGGAGCTGTTTTTT. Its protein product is CASSQGPSGGARAGELFF.

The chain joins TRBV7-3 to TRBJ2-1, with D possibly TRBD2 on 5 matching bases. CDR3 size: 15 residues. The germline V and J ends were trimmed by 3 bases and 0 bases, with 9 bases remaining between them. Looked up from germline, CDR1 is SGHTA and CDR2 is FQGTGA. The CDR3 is CASSLSGSSYNEQFF. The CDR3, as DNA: TGTGCCAGCAGCTTGAGCGGATCCTCCTACAATGAGCAGTTCTTC.

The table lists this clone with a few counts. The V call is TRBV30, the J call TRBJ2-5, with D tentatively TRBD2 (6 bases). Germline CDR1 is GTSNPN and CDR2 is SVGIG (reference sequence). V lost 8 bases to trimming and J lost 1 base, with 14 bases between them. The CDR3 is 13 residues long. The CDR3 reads CARKGLGQETQYF. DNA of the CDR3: TGTGCCCGGAAGGGACTGGGCCAAGAGACCCAGTACTTC.

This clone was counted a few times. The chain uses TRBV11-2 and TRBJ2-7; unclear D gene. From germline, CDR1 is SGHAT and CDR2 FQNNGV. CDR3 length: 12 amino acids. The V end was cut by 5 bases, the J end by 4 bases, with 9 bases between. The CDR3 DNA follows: TGTGCCAGCAGCGCCCCTAGGTACGAGCAGTACTTC. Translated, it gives CASSAPRYEQYF.